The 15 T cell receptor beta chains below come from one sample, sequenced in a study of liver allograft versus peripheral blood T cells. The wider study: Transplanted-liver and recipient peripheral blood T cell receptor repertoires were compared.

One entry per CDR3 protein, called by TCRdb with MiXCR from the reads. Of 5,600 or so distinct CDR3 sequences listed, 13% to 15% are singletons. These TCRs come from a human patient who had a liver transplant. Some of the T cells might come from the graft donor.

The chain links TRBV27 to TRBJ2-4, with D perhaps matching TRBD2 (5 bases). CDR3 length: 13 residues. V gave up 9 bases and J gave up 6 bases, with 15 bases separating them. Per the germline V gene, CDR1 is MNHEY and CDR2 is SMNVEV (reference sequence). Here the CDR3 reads CASSQGGLNIQYF. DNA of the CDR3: TGTGCCAGTTCCCAAGGTGGACTAAACATTCAGTACTTC.

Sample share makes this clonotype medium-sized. The CDR3 loop is CSALTGGVFTEAFF. CDR3 bases: TGCAGTGCACTGACAGGGGGCGTCTTCACTGAAGCTTTCTTT. The J gene is TRBJ1-1, the V gene TRBV20-1, with TRBD1 identical over 10 bases. V gave up 6 bases and J gave up 4 bases; unmatched junction bases: 8. The CDR3 contains 14 residues. The germline V gene has CDR1 DFQATT and CDR2 SNEGSKA (reference sequence).

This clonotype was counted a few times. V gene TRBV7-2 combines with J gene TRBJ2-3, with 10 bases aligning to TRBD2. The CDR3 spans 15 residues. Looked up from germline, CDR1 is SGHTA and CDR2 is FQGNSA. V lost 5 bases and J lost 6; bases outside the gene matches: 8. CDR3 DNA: TGTGCCAGCAGCAAGCGGGAGGGGGTTCGGGATACGCAGTATTTT. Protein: CASSKREGVRDTQYF.

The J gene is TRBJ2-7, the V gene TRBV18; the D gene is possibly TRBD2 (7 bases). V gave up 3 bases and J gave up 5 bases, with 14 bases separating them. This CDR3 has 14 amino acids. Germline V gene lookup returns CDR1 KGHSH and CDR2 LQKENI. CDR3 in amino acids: CASSPGGALDEQYF. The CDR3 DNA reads TGTGCCAGCTCACCGGGGGGGGCCCTCGACGAGCAGTACTTC.

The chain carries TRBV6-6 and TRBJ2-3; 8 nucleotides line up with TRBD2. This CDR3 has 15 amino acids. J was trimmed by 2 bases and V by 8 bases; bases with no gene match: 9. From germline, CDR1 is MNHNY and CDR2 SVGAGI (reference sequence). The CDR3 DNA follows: TGTGCCAGCTTTCTTAGCGGGGTAGACACAGATACGCAGTATTTT. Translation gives CASFLSGVDTDTQYF.

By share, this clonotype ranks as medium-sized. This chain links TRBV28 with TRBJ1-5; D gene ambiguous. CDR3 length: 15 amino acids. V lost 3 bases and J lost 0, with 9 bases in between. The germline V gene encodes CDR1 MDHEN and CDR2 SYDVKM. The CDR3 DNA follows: TGTGCCAGCAGTTTGGGCAGTCATAGCAATCAGCCCCAGCATTTT. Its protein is CASSLGSHSNQPQHF.

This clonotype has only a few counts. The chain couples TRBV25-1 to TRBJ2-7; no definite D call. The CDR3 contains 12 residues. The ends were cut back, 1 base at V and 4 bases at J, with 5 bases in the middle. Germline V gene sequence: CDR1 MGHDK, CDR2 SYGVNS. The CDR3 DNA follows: TGTGCCAGCAGTGAATCGGGTTACGAGCAGTACTTC. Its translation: CASSESGYEQYF.

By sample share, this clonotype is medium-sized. Here the CDR3 DNA reads TGTGCCAGCAGTTACAGGGGGCGCGGTTCACCCCTCCACTTT. This codes for CASSYRGRGSPLHF. The J gene is TRBJ1-6, the V gene TRBV6-2 or TRBV6-3; 7 bases fit TRBD1. Germline lookup yields CDR1 MNHEY and CDR2 SVGEGT. The V gene end was trimmed by 2 bases and the J gene end by 9 bases; junction bases not matched to a gene: 4. The CDR3 loop spans 14 amino acids.

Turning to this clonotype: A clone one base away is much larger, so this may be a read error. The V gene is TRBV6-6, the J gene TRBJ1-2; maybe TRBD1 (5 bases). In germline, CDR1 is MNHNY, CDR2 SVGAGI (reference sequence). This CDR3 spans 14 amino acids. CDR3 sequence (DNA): TGTGCCAGCAGTGAAGACGTCAGGGCGAGAGGCTACATCTTC. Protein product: CASSEDVRARGYIF.

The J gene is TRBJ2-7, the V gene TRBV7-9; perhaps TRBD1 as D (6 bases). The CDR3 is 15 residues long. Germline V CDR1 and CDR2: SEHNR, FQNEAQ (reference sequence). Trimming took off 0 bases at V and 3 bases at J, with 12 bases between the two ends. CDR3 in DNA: TGTGCCAGCAGCTTAGCGGGACATGGCGTCTACGAGCAGTACTTC. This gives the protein CASSLAGHGVYEQYF.

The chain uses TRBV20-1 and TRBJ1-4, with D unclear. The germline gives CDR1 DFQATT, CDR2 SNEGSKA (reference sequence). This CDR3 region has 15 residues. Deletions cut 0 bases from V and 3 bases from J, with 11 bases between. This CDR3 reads CSARDSGSPNEKLFF. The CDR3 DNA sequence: TGCAGTGCTAGAGATAGCGGGTCGCCTAATGAAAAACTGTTTTTT.

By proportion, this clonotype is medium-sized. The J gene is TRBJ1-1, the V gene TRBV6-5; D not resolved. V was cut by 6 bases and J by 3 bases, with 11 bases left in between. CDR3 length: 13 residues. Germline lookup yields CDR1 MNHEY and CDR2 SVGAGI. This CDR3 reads CASSSRTDTEAFF. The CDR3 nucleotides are TGTGCCAGCAGCTCGCGTACGGACACTGAAGCTTTCTTT.

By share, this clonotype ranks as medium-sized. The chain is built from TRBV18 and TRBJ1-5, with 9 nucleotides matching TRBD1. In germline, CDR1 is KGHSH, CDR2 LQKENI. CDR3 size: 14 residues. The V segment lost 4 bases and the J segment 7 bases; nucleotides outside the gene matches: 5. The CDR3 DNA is TGTGCCAGCTCACGGGACAGGGACGGGCAGCCCCAGCATTTT. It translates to CASSRDRDGQPQHF.

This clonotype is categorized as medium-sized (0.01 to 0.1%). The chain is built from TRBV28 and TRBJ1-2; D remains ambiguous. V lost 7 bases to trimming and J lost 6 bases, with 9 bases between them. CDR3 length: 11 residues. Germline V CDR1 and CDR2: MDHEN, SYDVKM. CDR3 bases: TGTGCCAGCACCTTAGGCAATGGCTACACCTTC. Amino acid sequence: CASTLGNGYTF.

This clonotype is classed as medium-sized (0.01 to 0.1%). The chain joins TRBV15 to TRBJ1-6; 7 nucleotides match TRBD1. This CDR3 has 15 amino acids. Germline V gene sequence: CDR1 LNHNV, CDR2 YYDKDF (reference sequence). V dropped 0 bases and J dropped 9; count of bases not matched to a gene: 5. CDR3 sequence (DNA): TGTGCCACCAGCAGAGATCAGGGGGGGCTTTCACCCCTCCACTTT. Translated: CATSRDQGGLSPLHF. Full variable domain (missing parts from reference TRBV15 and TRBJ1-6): DAMVIQNPRYQVTQFGKPVTLSCSQTLNHNVMYWYQQKSSQAPKLLFHYYDKDFNNEADTPDNFQSRRPNTSFCFLDIRSPGLGDTAMYLCATSRDQGGLSPLHFGNGTRLTVT.